In this sample, the clone carrying this T cell receptor beta chain turned up a few times. Its specificity is unknown. The sample belongs to a study of cytomegalovirus exposure and HLA in healthy donors. Overall study findings and caveats: TCR beta chain V- and J-gene trimming was linked, in a later analysis, to a missense variant in DCLRE1C. Reportedly, TCR beta sequences accurately predicted HLA-A and HLA-B alleles in most subjects.

The PCR contained 60 Vbeta and 13 Jbeta primers. Data came from immunoSEQ multiplex PCR; TCRdb stores just in-frame clones and leaves some out. Seen here are fewer than 100,000 clones, around 74% observed once, and the top ten hold about 7%. The CDR3 covers 15 residues. The germline V gene has CDR1 LGHNT and CDR2 FRNRAP. V was shortened by 6 bases and J by 7 bases, with 19 bases between the two germline ends. Sequencing was carried out using PBMCs. V is TRBV12-5 and J is TRBJ2-1; weak D call: TRBD2 (6 bases). The receptor was derived from a man aged 40-49 years in good health and CMV-seropositive. CDR3 in DNA: TGTGCTAGTGGCTTAGGGGTCTTTGGGGGGAATGAGCAGTTCTTC. As protein: CASGLGVFGGNEQFF. Variable domain in full (rest from reference TRBV12-5 and TRBJ2-1): DARVTQTPRHKVTEMGQEVTMRCQPILGHNTVFWYRQTMMQGLELLAYFRNRAPLDDSGMPKDRFSAEMPDATLATLKIQPSEPRDSAVYFCASGLGVFGGNEQFFGPGTRLTVL.